This T cell receptor beta chain was profiled in a study of long-term antiretroviral therapy in people with HIV. At the survey level, the v3.0 immunoSEQ assay was run. Sequencing was directed toward roughly 40,000-55,000 T-cell genomes in each sample. This table comes from immunoSEQ multiplex PCR, and its TCRdb copy is limited to in-frame clones, with some not included. There are 25,000 or so clones in the sample; 70% to 90% occur only once, and about 4.3% lies in the top ten. General study points: No data on ART adherence, viral resistance or therapy changes.

The length of the CDR3 is 14 residues. J lost 14 bases, V lost 3 bases, and 12 bases had no gene match. Germline V gives CDR1 MNHEY, CDR2 SMNVEV (reference sequence). Notes on this clone: Its antigen is not known.

The clonotype was recovered from a woman aged 18-29 years with HIV. The genes are TRBV27 and TRBJ1-2, with 10 bases identical to TRBD1. Sequencing was performed on unsorted PBMCs, taken 0.5 years after starting antiretroviral therapy. The CDR3 sequence is CASSLAGQGGARTF. Written as DNA, the CDR3 is TGTGCCAGCAGTTTGGCCGGACAGGGGGGAGCCCGGACCTTC.